This T cell receptor (beta chain) was found in a study of memory CD8 T cells in hepatitis C reinfection. Across the whole study: A positive HCV RNA test after two negatives ≥60 days apart defined reinfection.

Repertoires were generated with immunoSEQ multiplex PCR, while TCRdb's copy carries only in-frame clones and drops some. This table has over 50,000 clones, about nine tenths appearing once. Time point given: pre-reinfection, 55 to 20 weeks before reinfection detection. The sorted cells went straight to TCR sequencing with no prior in vitro expansion. This clonotype was sampled from a man younger than 35 with hepatitis C virus infection. Sequencing was carried out using naive CD8+ T cells sorted from blood.

The CDR3 coding sequence is TGTGCCAGCAGCTCGGGACTAGCGTTACGTGAGCAGTTCTTC. Translation: CASSSGLALREQFF. The rearrangement joins TRBV5-4 to TRBJ2-1, with 10 bases that match TRBD2. Germline V gives CDR1 SGHNT, CDR2 YYREEE (reference sequence). There are 14 residues in the CDR3. The ends lost 3 bases at V and 9 bases at J; junction bases unmatched: 6.